The 5 T cell receptor beta chains presented below share a single source sample, sequenced in a study of T cell responses to AZD1222 COVID-19 vaccine. Sequenced by immunoSEQ multiplex PCR; TCRdb stores in-frame clones only, minus some. The sample has tens of thousands of clones, approximately 87% seen once. Here the sequenced sample was peripheral blood, taken 28 days after the second AZD1222 dose. These receptors were collected from an adult who received the AZD1222 COVID-19 vaccine.

CDR3 bases: TGTGCCAGCAGCTTGCAGGGCACTGAAGCTTTCTTT. Protein sequence: CASSLQGTEAFF. V is TRBV5-5 and J is TRBJ1-1; D perhaps matches TRBD1 (5 bases). With 1 base removed from V and 4 bases from J, the gap between germline ends came to 5 bases. From germline, CDR1 is SGHKS and CDR2 YYEKEE (reference sequence). The length of the CDR3 is 12 residues.

This rearrangement joins TRBV19 to TRBJ1-1; D not resolved. Between the trimmed V and J ends, which lost 0 bases and 5 bases, there was a span of 10 bases. Germline V gene data show CDR1 as LNHDA and CDR2 as SQIVND (reference sequence). The CDR3 sequence is 14 residues long. Here the CDR3 DNA reads TGTGCCAGTAGTATAGATCTGGATTATACTGAAGCTTTCTTT. Translation gives CASSIDLDYTEAFF.

The rearrangement links TRBV7-2 to TRBJ1-1; tentatively, D is TRBD1 (5 bases). This CDR3 comprises 14 residues. Germline values: CDR1 SGHTA, CDR2 FQGNSA. V lost 5 bases and J 4 bases, leaving 14 bases between the germline ends. Here the CDR3 DNA reads TGTGCCAGCAGCCCGGGGCGAACGGCCACTGAAGCTTTCTTT. This gives the protein CASSPGRTATEAFF.

V is TRBV15 and J is TRBJ2-2; 12 bases align to TRBD2. The CDR3 totals 18 residues. Germline values: CDR1 LNHNV, CDR2 YYDKDF (reference sequence). J gave up 4 bases and V 5 bases, and 11 bases lay outside the gene matches. CDR3 region: CATSGNLAGGPGTGELFF. CDR3 bases: TGTGCCACCAGCGGGAATCTAGCGGGGGGGCCCGGCACCGGGGAGCTGTTTTTT.

This chain joins TRBV11-2 and TRBJ1-6; D possibly corresponds to TRBD1 (6 bases). V was shortened by 5 bases and J by 5 bases, with 25 bases between the two germline ends. The length of the CDR3 is 19 residues. CDR1 and CDR2 from the germline V gene are SGHAT and FQNNGV. The DNA for the CDR3 is TGTGCCAGCAGCGCGACGTCGGGGGCCCTATTCCTCAATAATTCACCCCTCCACTTT. Its translation: CASSATSGALFLNNSPLHF.